The 26 T cell receptor beta chains below all came from one sample that was sequenced in a study of blood T cell repertoires in COVID-19. TCRdb keeps only in-frame clones here, not all; method: immunoSEQ multiplex PCR. The table lists 150,000 to 200,000 clones, approximately 90% of them singletons, with about 6.3% in the top ten. The sample consisted of peripheral blood. These receptors were taken from a man aged 35-49 years with active or convalescent COVID-19.

V and J are TRBV6-1 and TRBJ2-4, with 11 bases lining up with TRBD1. The CDR3 contains 19 residues. V dropped 2 bases and J dropped 0; count of bases not matched to a gene: 9. Germline lookup yields CDR1 MNHNS and CDR2 SASEGT. CDR3 nucleotides: TGTGCCAGCAGTGAAAACCCCGGGACAGGGGGACTAGCCAAAAACATTCAGTACTTC. Its protein product is CASSENPGTGGLAKNIQYF.

The rearrangement uses TRBV24-1 and TRBJ1-1; 8 bases match TRBD1. V lost 7 bases to trimming and J lost 1 base; unmatched junction nucleotides: 1. This CDR3 has 13 amino acids. Germline assignment: CDR1 KGHDR and CDR2 SFDVKD. CDR3 residues: CATRTGGNTEAFF. The CDR3, as DNA: TGTGCCACCAGAACAGGGGGGAACACTGAAGCTTTCTTT.

This CDR3 is CASSSSGGFAGELFF. Written as DNA, the CDR3 is TGTGCCAGCAGCTCCTCGGGGGGGTTTGCCGGGGAGCTGTTTTTT. The chain links TRBV7-2 to TRBJ2-2, with 8 bases that match TRBD2. Germline CDR1 is SGHTA and CDR2 is FQGNSA. The CDR3 runs to 15 residues. Germline trimming cut 4 bases from V and 6 bases from J; bases unmatched to any gene: 7.

The V call is TRBV2, the J call TRBJ2-2; 7 bases are a match to TRBD1. Germline assignment: CDR1 SNHLY and CDR2 FYNNEI. The CDR3 loop spans 14 amino acids. The ends lost 6 bases at V and 3 bases at J; junction bases unmatched: 4. CDR3 in DNA: TGTGCCAGCAGGGACAGGCGAGACACCGGGGAGCTGTTTTTT. Protein sequence: CASRDRRDTGELFF.

The chain recombines TRBV5-1 with TRBJ2-3; a weak D match, TRBD1 (6 bases). The CDR3 totals 16 residues. V lost 3 bases and J 0 bases, leaving 14 bases between the germline ends. Germline CDR1 reads SGHRS; CDR2 reads YFSETQ. The CDR3 spells CASSSPDSPSTDTQYF. For the CDR3, the DNA is TGCGCCAGCAGCTCGCCGGACAGCCCTAGCACAGATACGCAGTATTTT.

The chain joins TRBV7-9 to TRBJ2-1; no clear D. The CDR3 length is 12 residues. The germline CDR1 and CDR2 sequences are SEHNR and FQNEAQ (reference sequence). Trimming cost V 7 bases and J 5 bases, with 9 bases left between them. In DNA, the CDR3 is TGTGCCAGCACCCACAACGACAATGAGCAGTTCTTC. Protein product: CASTHNDNEQFF.

The chain recombines TRBV9 with TRBJ2-6, with a weak D call TRBD1 (5 bases). Germline loops: CDR1 SGDLS, CDR2 YYNGEE. This CDR3 is built from 15 residues. V was shortened by 3 bases and J by 1 base, with 8 bases between the two germline ends. The CDR3 DNA reads TGTGCCAGCAGCGCGCAGGGTTCTGGGGCCAACGTCCTGACTTTC. It codes for CASSAQGSGANVLTF.

The CDR3: CASSKTGIAYEQYF. The CDR3, as DNA: TGTGCCAGCAGCAAAACCGGGATTGCCTACGAGCAGTACTTC. The rearrangement joins TRBV7-2 to TRBJ2-7; D possibly corresponds to TRBD2 (5 bases). Trimming cost V 5 bases and J 2 bases, with 13 bases left between them. Germline V gene data show CDR1 as SGHTA and CDR2 as FQGNSA. The CDR3 has 14 amino acids. Combining the CDR3 with reference TRBV7-2 and TRBJ2-7 gives the whole variable domain GAGVSQSPSNKVTEKGKDVELRCDPISGHTALYWYRQSLGQGLEFLIYFQGNSAPDKSGLPSDRFSAERTGGSVSTLTIQRTQQEDSAVYLCASSKTGIAYEQYFGPGTRLTVT.

The chain recombines TRBV7-8 with TRBJ2-1, with 7 nucleotides matching TRBD1. In germline, CDR1 is SGHVS, CDR2 FQNEAQ. Trimming removed 5 bases from V and 9 bases from J; junction bases left unmatched: 10. This CDR3 comprises 14 residues. CDR3: CASSLDRVNGEQFF. CDR3 coding DNA: TGTGCCAGCAGCCTTGACAGGGTCAACGGTGAGCAGTTCTTC.

V usage is TRBV5-1 and J usage is TRBJ1-2; D ambiguous. Germline CDR1 reads SGHRS; CDR2 reads YFSETQ. The CDR3 consists of 13 residues. V was clipped by 0 bases and J by 7 bases, with 10 bases between them. This CDR3 is CASSLEAEGGYTF. CDR3 nucleotide sequence: TGCGCCAGCAGCTTGGAAGCCGAGGGTGGCTACACCTTC.

V and J are TRBV6-5 and TRBJ2-7, with 8 positions matching TRBD2. Germline assignment: CDR1 MNHEY and CDR2 SVGAGI. V lost 0 bases to trimming and J lost 0 bases; unmatched junction nucleotides: 4. The CDR3 is made up of 16 amino acids. The CDR3 DNA reads as TGTGCCAGCAGTTACTCGACTAGCGACAGCTCCTACGAGCAGTACTTC. Amino acid sequence: CASSYSTSDSSYEQYF.

V and J are TRBV18 and TRBJ1-1; the D is unclear. V was shortened by 2 bases and J by 6 bases, with 19 bases between the two germline ends. Germline CDR1 reads KGHSH; CDR2 reads LQKENI. This CDR3 is built from 16 residues. The CDR3: CASSPATASLNPEAFF. The DNA of the CDR3 is TGTGCCAGCTCACCAGCAACCGCCAGTTTAAACCCTGAAGCTTTCTTT.

This chain links TRBV28 with TRBJ1-3; D not resolved. The germline CDR1 and CDR2 sequences are MDHEN and SYDVKM. With 5 bases removed from V and 3 bases from J, the gap between germline ends came to 11 bases. This CDR3 region has 14 residues. The CDR3 region is CASSPAGVGNTIYF. Here the CDR3 DNA reads TGTGCCAGCAGTCCCGCCGGGGTTGGAAACACCATATATTTT. The entire variable domain, with the rest obtained from reference TRBV28 and TRBJ1-3, is as follows: DVKVTQSSRYLVKRTGEKVFLECVQDMDHENMFWYRQDPGLGLRLIYFSYDVKMKEKGDIPEGYSVSREKKERFSLILESASTNQTSMYLCASSPAGVGNTIYFGEGSWLTVV.

J is TRBJ1-1 and V is TRBV19; D possibly corresponds to TRBD1 (5 bases). CDR3 length equals 14 residues. Germline CDR1 and CDR2: LNHDA and SQIVND (reference sequence). Trimming stripped 7 bases from V and 1 base from J, with 13 bases between. Written as DNA, the CDR3 is TGTGCCAGTACCCGACCCACAGGGAACACTGAAGCTTTCTTT. Translating gives CASTRPTGNTEAFF.

The chain links TRBV12-5 to TRBJ2-5; 8 bases align to TRBD1. The CDR3 is made up of 13 amino acids. Trimming removed 8 bases from V and 5 bases from J; junction bases left unmatched: 7. Germline values: CDR1 LGHNT, CDR2 FRNRAP. The CDR3 loop reads CASRDRGGETQYF. CDR3 DNA sequence: TGTGCTAGTAGAGACAGGGGTGGGGAGACCCAGTACTTC. Filled out from reference TRBV12-5 and TRBJ2-5, the complete variable domain reads DARVTQTPRHKVTEMGQEVTMRCQPILGHNTVFWYRQTMMQGLELLAYFRNRAPLDDSGMPKDRFSAEMPDATLATLKIQPSEPRDSAVYFCASRDRGGETQYFGPGTRLLVL.

V usage is TRBV6-5 and J usage is TRBJ1-2; D is uncertain. Trimming took 7 bases from V and 4 from J, leaving 16 bases between them. Germline CDR1 and CDR2: MNHEY and SVGAGI. CDR3 length equals 14 residues. The CDR3 DNA follows: TGTGCCAGCACCCCGCGAGGCCAAACCTATGGCTACACCTTC. It is translated as CASTPRGQTYGYTF.

DNA of the CDR3: TGTGCCAGCAGCTCTGACAGGGGGCGAGCTTCACCCCTCCACTTT. It encodes CASSSDRGRASPLHF. The chain recombines TRBV5-6 with TRBJ1-6; 10 positions agree with TRBD1. The CDR3 runs 15 residues. Losses at the gene ends were 3 bases for V and 9 bases for J; bases not matched to a gene: 6. CDR1 SGHDT and CDR2 YYEEEE come from the germline V gene.

This chain joins TRBV30 and TRBJ1-4; TRBD1 aligns across 7 bases. The CDR3 contains 15 residues. The germline CDR1 and CDR2 sequences are GTSNPN and SVGIG (reference sequence). V was pared by 4 bases and J by 0 bases, with 5 bases of the junction left unmatched. This CDR3 is CAWTGTDSTNEKLFF. The CDR3 DNA follows: TGTGCCTGGACCGGGACAGACTCAACTAATGAAAAACTGTTTTTT.

This chain joins TRBV6-5 and TRBJ1-2, with D possibly matching TRBD1 (5 bases). In germline, CDR1 is MNHEY, CDR2 SVGAGI. The CDR3 sequence is 14 residues long. Between the trimmed V and J ends, which lost 4 bases and 4 bases, there was a span of 13 bases. CDR3 sequence: CASSLAGGAYGYTF. The CDR3 coding sequence is TGTGCCAGCAGTTTAGCGGGAGGGGCCTATGGCTACACCTTC.

The chain uses TRBV6-7 and TRBJ1-3, with D maybe TRBD1 (5 bases). TRBV6-7 is marked as an open reading frame, function uncertain. The CDR3 sequence is 16 residues long. V lost 0 bases and J 2 bases, leaving 11 bases between the germline ends. The CDR3: CASSYSRGSPGNTIYF. CDR3 in DNA: TGTGCCAGCAGTTACTCTCGGGGGTCGCCTGGAAACACCATATATTTT.

This clone was seen just once. The gene calls are TRBV19 and TRBJ2-7, with TRBD2 identical over 7 bases. In germline, CDR1 is LNHDA, CDR2 SQIVND (reference sequence). Trimming took 5 bases from V and 4 from J; bases not matched to a gene: 14. There are 16 residues in the CDR3. DNA for the CDR3: TGTGCCAGTAGTCCCGGGGCGGGGGAGTTGATGTACGAGCAGTACTTC. Translation gives CASSPGAGELMYEQYF.

This CDR3 is CASSFRGQGAVATQYF. The CDR3 DNA reads as TGTGCCAGCAGTTTCCGAGGACAGGGGGCCGTGGCGACCCAGTACTTC. The genes are TRBV28 and TRBJ2-5, with 11 bases lining up with TRBD1. With 3 bases clipped from V and 7 bases from J, the junction kept 10 bases outside the gene matches. This CDR3 is built from 16 residues. Germline CDR1 is MDHEN and CDR2 is SYDVKM.

The CDR3: CASSPDRAGANVLTF. The CDR3 DNA follows: TGCGCCAGCAGCCCGGACAGGGCTGGGGCCAACGTCCTGACTTTC. This chain joins TRBV5-1 and TRBJ2-6; TRBD1 matches at 8 bases. This CDR3 has 15 residues. J gave up 2 bases and V 4 bases, and 2 bases lay outside the gene matches. CDR1 is SGHRS, CDR2 YFSETQ, per germline.

The chain recombines TRBV21-1 with TRBJ2-7; the listed D gene, TRBD2, was not tested against the DNA. TRBV21-1 is assigned pseudogene status. The CDR3 length is 14 residues. CDR3 nucleotides: TGTGCCAGCAGCAAAAAGCCCCCCTCCTACGAGCAGTACTTC. As protein: CASSKKPPSYEQYF.

The CDR3 DNA sequence: TGTGCCAGCAGCCCCTTTAGCAATCAGCCCCAGCATTTT. This codes for CASSPFSNQPQHF. The chain couples TRBV7-2 to TRBJ1-5; unclear D gene. This CDR3 is 13 amino acids long. From germline, CDR1 is SGHTA and CDR2 FQGNSA. Trimming took 5 bases from V and 0 from J, leaving 5 bases between them.

This chain links TRBV18 with TRBJ1-2; D remains unclear. Germline V CDR1 and CDR2: KGHSH, LQKENI. V was clipped by 0 bases and J by 2 bases, with 7 bases between them. The CDR3 loop spans 14 amino acids. The CDR3: CASSPPRENYGYTF. The CDR3 nucleotides read TGTGCCAGCTCACCACCGAGGGAGAACTATGGCTACACCTTC. Drawing the rest from reference TRBV18 and TRBJ1-2, the complete variable domain is NAGVMQNPRHLVRRRGQEARLRCSPMKGHSHVYWYRQLPEEGLKFMVYLQKENIIDESGMPKERFSAEFPKEGPSILRIQQVVRGDSAAYFCASSPPRENYGYTFGSGTRLTVV.